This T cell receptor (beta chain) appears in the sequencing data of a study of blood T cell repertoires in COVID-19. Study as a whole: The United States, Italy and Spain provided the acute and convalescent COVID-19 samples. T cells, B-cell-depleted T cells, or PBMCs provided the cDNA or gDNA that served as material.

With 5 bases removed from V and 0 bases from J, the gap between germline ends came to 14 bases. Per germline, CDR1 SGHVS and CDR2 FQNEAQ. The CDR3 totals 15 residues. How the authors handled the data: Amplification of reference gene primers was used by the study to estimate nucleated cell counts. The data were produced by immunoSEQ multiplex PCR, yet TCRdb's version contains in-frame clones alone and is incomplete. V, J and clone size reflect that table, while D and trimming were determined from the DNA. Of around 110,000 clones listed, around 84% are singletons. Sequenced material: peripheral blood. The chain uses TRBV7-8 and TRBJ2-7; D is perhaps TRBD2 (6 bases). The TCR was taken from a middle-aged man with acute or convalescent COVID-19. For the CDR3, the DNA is TGTGCCAGCAGCCCGCAAGCGGGTAACTCCTACGAGCAGTACTTC. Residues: CASSPQAGNSYEQYF. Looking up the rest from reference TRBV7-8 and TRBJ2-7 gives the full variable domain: GAGVSQSPRYKVAKRGQDVALRCDPISGHVSLFWYQQALGQGPEFLTYFQNEAQLDKSGLPSDRFFAERPEGSVSTLKIQRTQQEDSAVYLCASSPQAGNSYEQYFGPGTRLTVT.